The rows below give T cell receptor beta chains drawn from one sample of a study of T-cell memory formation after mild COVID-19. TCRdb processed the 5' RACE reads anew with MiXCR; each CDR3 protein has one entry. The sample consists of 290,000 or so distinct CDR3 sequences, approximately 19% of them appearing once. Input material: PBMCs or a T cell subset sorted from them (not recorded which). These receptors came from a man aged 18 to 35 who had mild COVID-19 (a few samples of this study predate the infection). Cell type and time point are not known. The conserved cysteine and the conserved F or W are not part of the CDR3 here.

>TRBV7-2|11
ASSLGQGDGYT
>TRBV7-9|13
ASSQARTDYNEQF
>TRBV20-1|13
SARPSGGLSYEQY
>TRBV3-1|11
ASSLGIVNEQF
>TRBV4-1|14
ASSQGNNRGTDTQY
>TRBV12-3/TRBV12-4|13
ASTAAGAGVYGYT
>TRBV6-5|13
ASTIAGSSYNEQF
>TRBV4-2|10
ASSQDLADYT
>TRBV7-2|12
ASSWDGEGNEQF
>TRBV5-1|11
ASSRAADTEAF
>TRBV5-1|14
ASSAWDRTSSYEQY
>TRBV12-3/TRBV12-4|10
ASSSAGEKLF
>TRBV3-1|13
ASSQGTGGYYEQY
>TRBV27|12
ASSISGTSLTQY
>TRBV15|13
ATSRDEKGKVKLF
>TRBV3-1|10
ASSHPTGELF
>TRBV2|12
ASITAVGSETQY
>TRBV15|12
ATQSGGGLYEQY
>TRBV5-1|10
ASRNGQGAAF
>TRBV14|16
ASSQVRQGGGRIAIQY
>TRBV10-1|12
ASRRNANTGELF
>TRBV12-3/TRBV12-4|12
ASRQGANQETQY
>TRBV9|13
ASSVALAGGESQY
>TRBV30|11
AWSKTLAGEQF
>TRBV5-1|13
ASSSGTGSSYEQY
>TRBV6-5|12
ASSYYDRNYGYT
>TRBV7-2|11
AIEDRNYNEQF
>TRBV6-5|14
ASHTGGVSGANVLT
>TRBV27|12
ASSQMTEYNEQF
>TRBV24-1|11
ATSDQFPDTQY
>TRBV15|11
ATNLGTGVEAF
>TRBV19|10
ASSKGGPTQY
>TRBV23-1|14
ASSQSGETENEKLF
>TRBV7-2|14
ASTSEGGPMNTEAF
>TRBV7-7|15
ASSPGRGAGFGETQY
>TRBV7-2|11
ASSFRGHTEAF
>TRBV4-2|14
ASSQEGGLSNQPQH
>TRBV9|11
ASSVHPNTEAF
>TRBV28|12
ASRVGQENNEQF
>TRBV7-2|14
ASSLAGTSGGDTQY
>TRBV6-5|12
ASRTPGGDDGYT
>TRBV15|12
ATSREFTDQPQH
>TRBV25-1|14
ASSEYSGGAEDTQY
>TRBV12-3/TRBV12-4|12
ASSLPQGRNEQF
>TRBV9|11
ASSVGGGEKLF
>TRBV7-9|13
ASSLEGEMRETQY
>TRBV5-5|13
ASSLGQDLPDTQY
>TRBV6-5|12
ASSTRRGVTEAF
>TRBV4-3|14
ASSQDYPDRNTEAF
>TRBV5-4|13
ASSLAFADTGELF
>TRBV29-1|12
SVVSWAQNYGYT
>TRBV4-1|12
ASSQQGVNSPLH
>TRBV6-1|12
ASSEDRDQETQY